This entry concerns a single T cell receptor beta chain. Its antigen remains unidentified. The entry originates in a study of PD-1 blockade in classical Hodgkin lymphoma. Study-level findings and limits: TCR diversity rose significantly by C4D1 in CD4+ but not CD8+ cells. Those achieving complete response showed baseline diversity like newly diagnosed patients. TCR diversity at baseline was reported to be reduced in newly diagnosed patients relative to healthy donors.

The CDR3 totals 14 residues. The V gene lost 8 bases and the J gene lost 5 bases, with 18 bases spanning the gap. Germline CDR1 and CDR2: SNHLY and FYNNEI. Method: immunoSEQ multiplex PCR; TCRdb's copy keeps in-frame clones and lacks some. Of some 25,000 clones listed, less than 75% are singletons. Time point denoted: cycle 4 day 1 (C4D1), after more than five weeks of nivolumab. All patients experienced relapse after autologous stem cell transplantation, and brentuximab vedotin exposure was variable. Classification of best responses gave complete response, partial response or progressive disease. This chain connects TRBV2 to TRBJ2-5; D ambiguous. The source of this sequence is a human donor with classical Hodgkin lymphoma. The sequenced sample was peripheral blood mononuclear cells (PBMCs), obtained before the fourth cycle of nivolumab. The CDR3 sequence: CASRPGWVRETQYF. The CDR3 DNA is TGTGCCAGCCGACCAGGCTGGGTGAGGGAGACCCAGTACTTC.